This is a list of T cell receptor beta chains from one sample in a study of T cells in Graves' hyperthyroidism and ophthalmopathy. TCRdb reprocessed the multiplex PCR reads with MiXCR, giving one entry per CDR3 protein. Of a few hundred thousand distinct CDR3 sequences listed, 15% to 19% are singletons. Sequenced sample: blood. These receptors all come from a woman aged 25 to 39 with Graves' hyperthyroidism. Both conserved end residues are part of each CDR3. The D gene is left open where the match is weak. Some rows mark clone size as missing; the rest say once, few, many or name a class of expanded clone.

CSAGPGTANTGELFF	TGCAGCGCTGGGCCCGGGACAGCGAACACCGGGGAGCTGTTTTTT	TRBD1	TRBV29-1	TRBJ2-2	few
CASSLYPPRGKNTEAFF	TGTGCCAGCAGCTTATACCCCCCACGGGGTAAGAACACTGAAGCTTTCTTT	-	TRBV7-8	TRBJ1-1	few
CASSPQAGGPREQFF	TGTGCCAGCTCACCACAAGCGGGAGGGCCACGGGAGCAGTTCTTC	TRBD2	TRBV18	TRBJ2-1	-
CASSATGRLGTDTQYF	TGTGCCAGCAGTGCTACAGGGAGGCTTGGGACAGATACGCAGTATTTT	-	TRBV28	TRBJ2-3	many
CASSPSGGGLAGVREQFF	TGTGCCAGCAGCCCCTCGGGGGGGGGACTAGCGGGAGTTCGGGAGCAGTTCTTC	TRBD2	TRBV7-3	TRBJ2-1	-
CASSQVVGTGASNEQFF	TGTGCCAGCAGCCAAGTAGTCGGGACAGGAGCGAGCAATGAGCAGTTCTTC	TRBD1	TRBV3-1	TRBJ2-1	many
CASSPGLAGVYNEQFF	TGTGCCAGCAGCCCTGGACTAGCGGGAGTCTACAATGAGCAGTTCTTC	TRBD2	TRBV12-3/TRBV12-4	TRBJ2-1	many
CASSPWTAEAFF	TGTGCCAGCAGCCCTTGGACAGCTGAAGCTTTCTTT	-	TRBV7-2	TRBJ1-1	many
CASSFGIWEGRYNEQFF	TGTGCCAGCAGCTTCGGGATTTGGGAGGGCCGCTACAATGAGCAGTTCTTC	TRBD2	TRBV5-4	TRBJ2-1	-
CAWCPGTSANEQFF	TGTGCCTGGTGTCCCGGGACTAGCGCCAATGAGCAGTTCTTC	TRBD2	TRBV30	TRBJ2-1	-
CASKLAGAPNYEQYF	TGTGCCAGCAAACTAGCGGGCGCGCCTAACTACGAGCAGTACTTC	TRBD2	TRBV6-1	TRBJ2-7	-
CATSENRGNTGTQYF	TGTGCCACCAGTGAGAACAGGGGAAACACAGGTACGCAGTATTTT	TRBD1	TRBV24-1	TRBJ2-3	-
CASSRLDEADTQYF	TGTGCCAGCAGTCGGTTGGACGAGGCAGATACGCAGTATTTT	-	TRBV27	TRBJ2-3	-
CASSLGGGFYGYTF	TGCGCCAGCAGCCTGGGTGGGGGATTCTATGGCTACACCTTC	-	TRBV4-1	TRBJ1-2	few
CASSTSSGAYNEQFF	TGTGCCAGCAGCACTTCTAGCGGGGCCTACAATGAGCAGTTCTTC	TRBD2	TRBV9	TRBJ2-1	-
CASTRTESLYGYTF	TGTGCCAGCACTCGGACCGAATCCCTCTATGGCTACACCTTC	-	TRBV12-3/TRBV12-4	TRBJ1-2	few
CSARGLPSEQYF	TGCAGTGCTAGGGGACTTCCCTCCGAGCAGTACTTC	-	TRBV20-1	TRBJ2-7	many
CASSPQSYVPGLYGYTF	TGTGCCAGCAGCCCTCAGTCCTACGTCCCCGGACTTTATGGCTACACCTTC	-	TRBV6-1	TRBJ1-2	many
CASSPPLGGRSNEQFF	TGTGCCAGCAGCCCACCCCTTGGCGGGAGGAGCAATGAGCAGTTCTTC	TRBD2	TRBV13	TRBJ2-1	many
CASSPTGTSERGSYNEQFF	TGTGCCAGCTCACCAACCGGGACTAGCGAAAGGGGCTCCTACAATGAGCAGTTCTTC	TRBD2	TRBV12-3/TRBV12-4	TRBJ2-1	-
CASSQGPQGAQNYGYTF	TGCGCCAGCAGCCAAGGCCCCCAGGGGGCCCAAAACTATGGCTACACCTTC	TRBD1	TRBV4-3	TRBJ1-2	-
CASRGGQGWTEAFF	TGTGCCAGCAGGGGGGGACAGGGGTGGACTGAAGCTTTCTTT	TRBD1	TRBV7-2	TRBJ1-1	-
CASSTNSQETQYF	TGTGCCAGCAGTACAAACAGCCAAGAGACCCAGTACTTC	-	TRBV2	TRBJ2-5	many
CVSSLVRDEQYF	TGCGTCAGCAGCTTGGTTCGGGACGAGCAGTACTTC	-	TRBV5-1	TRBJ2-7	-
CAISGHGTSGTNEQFF	TGTGCCATCAGTGGCCACGGGACTAGCGGGACCAATGAGCAGTTCTTC	TRBD2	TRBV10-3	TRBJ2-1	many
CASSLDVTRGDTEAFF	TGTGCCAGCAGCTTAGATGTAACCCGGGGGGACACTGAAGCTTTCTTT	-	TRBV11-2	TRBJ1-1	many
CASSEGVAGAYEQYF	TGTGCCAGCAGTGAAGGGGTAGCGGGAGCGTACGAGCAGTACTTC	TRBD2	TRBV6-4	TRBJ2-7	-
CSACPGASGSRHEQYF	TGCAGTGCTTGCCCGGGGGCTAGCGGGAGTCGCCACGAGCAGTACTTC	TRBD2	TRBV20-1	TRBJ2-7	-
CASSLWGNQPQHF	TGTGCCAGCAGCTTATGGGGGAATCAGCCCCAGCATTTT	-	TRBV7-2	TRBJ1-5	many
CASSQHPSGLAGSTDTQYF	TGCGCCAGCAGCCAACACCCCTCGGGACTAGCGGGAAGCACAGATACGCAGTATTTT	TRBD2	TRBV4-1	TRBJ2-3	many
CASSALQGASLGAFF	TGTGCCAGCAGCGCTTTACAGGGGGCTTCTCTAGGGGCGTTCTTC	TRBD1	TRBV9	TRBJ2-1	few
CSALRENGGHEQYF	TGCAGTGCTCTACGGGAGAATGGGGGCCACGAGCAGTACTTC	-	TRBV20-1	TRBJ2-7	few
CASSSRLAAGMEQFF	TGTGCCAGCAGTTCCAGACTAGCAGCTGGTATGGAGCAGTTCTTC	TRBD2	TRBV27	TRBJ2-1	many
CASSFVDRLEAFF	TGTGCCAGCAGTTTTGTTGATCGGCTTGAAGCTTTCTTT	-	TRBV28	TRBJ1-1	many
CASSLAELAGWTDTQYF	TGCGCCAGCAGCCTGGCGGAACTAGCGGGTTGGACAGATACGCAGTATTTT	TRBD2	TRBV5-1	TRBJ2-3	many
CAWEIGGRNTEAFF	TGTGCCTGGGAAATTGGGGGCCGAAACACTGAAGCTTTCTTT	-	TRBV30	TRBJ1-1	many
CSASGTSGARFHVDTQYF	TGCAGTGCTTCCGGGACTAGCGGAGCCCGGTTTCATGTAGATACGCAGTATTTT	TRBD2	TRBV20-1	TRBJ2-3	many
CSVEDGQGALEQYF	TGCAGCGTTGAAGACGGACAGGGGGCGTTAGAGCAGTACTTC	TRBD1	TRBV29-1	TRBJ2-7	few
CASSVWAGGPPDTQYF	TGTGCCAGCAGTGTCTGGGCGGGAGGCCCCCCAGATACGCAGTATTTT	TRBD2	TRBV2	TRBJ2-3	few
CSVKSGTENQPQHF	TGCAGCGTCAAGTCCGGGACGGAGAATCAGCCCCAGCATTTT	-	TRBV29-1	TRBJ1-5	-
CSANDRRETQYF	TGCAGTGCAAACGACAGACGCGAGACCCAGTACTTC	-	TRBV20-1	TRBJ2-5	many
CSAGEAAYEQYF	TGCAGTGCTGGGGAGGCCGCCTACGAGCAGTACTTC	-	TRBV20-1	TRBJ2-7	many
CASSLSPFYEQYF	TGTGCCAGCAGTTTATCCCCCTTCTACGAGCAGTACTTC	-	TRBV27	TRBJ2-7	few
CASSGHSGRGEQFF	TGTGCCAGCAGTGGCCATAGCGGGAGGGGGGAGCAGTTCTTC	TRBD2	TRBV6-1	TRBJ2-1	many
CASSYSWGRVNSPLHF	TGTGCCAGCAGTTACTCGTGGGGGCGGGTTAATTCACCCCTCCACTTT	-	TRBV6-5	TRBJ1-6	few
CASTTRSAGGETQYF	TGTGCCAGCACCACCCGATCGGCAGGCGGAGAGACCCAGTACTTC	-	TRBV7-9	TRBJ2-5	few
CAWGGRGYRPQHF	TGTGCCTGGGGGGGACGGGGATATCGGCCCCAGCATTTT	-	TRBV30	TRBJ1-5	-
CASSFGQGFEQFF	TGCGCCAGCAGCTTCGGACAGGGATTCGAGCAGTTCTTC	TRBD1	TRBV5-1	TRBJ2-1	many
CAISEWSGRGAGELFF	TGTGCCATCAGTGAGTGGAGCGGGAGAGGAGCCGGGGAGCTGTTTTTT	TRBD2	TRBV10-3	TRBJ2-2	few
CASSLELAGVEEQYF	TGCGCCAGCAGCTTGGAACTAGCGGGAGTCGAAGAGCAGTACTTC	TRBD2	TRBV5-1	TRBJ2-7	-
CASSSMRRGRQETQYF	TGCGCCAGCAGCTCCATGCGCCGGGGAAGGCAAGAGACCCAGTACTTC	-	TRBV5-1	TRBJ2-5	many
CASSYEDLTEAFF	TGTGCCAGCAGTTACGAGGATCTCACTGAAGCTTTCTTT	-	TRBV6-2/TRBV6-3	TRBJ1-1	many
CASSLSRGLSYNSPLHF	TGTGCCAGCAGTTTATCTAGGGGGCTATCCTATAATTCACCCCTCCACTTT	TRBD1	TRBV27	TRBJ1-6	few
CAWSRGGETQYF	TGTGCCTGGAGTCGGGGGGGAGAGACCCAGTACTTC	TRBD2	TRBV30	TRBJ2-5	many
CASSLKPTGPNEKLFF	TGTGCCAGCAGCTTAAAACCGACAGGGCCTAATGAAAAACTGTTTTTT	TRBD1	TRBV13	TRBJ1-4	-
CASHPRMNTEAFF	TGTGCCAGCCACCCCCGGATGAACACTGAAGCTTTCTTT	-	TRBV6-1	TRBJ1-1	few
CASSSRQTGEQFF	TGTGCCAGCAGCTCCCGGCAGACAGGGGAGCAGTTCTTC	TRBD1	TRBV11-3	TRBJ2-1	many
CASSSTSGETQYF	TGTGCCAGCAGCTCCACGAGTGGGGAGACCCAGTACTTC	-	TRBV7-2	TRBJ2-5	many
CATSTTGYPQYF	TGTGCCACCAGTACTACAGGGTATCCGCAGTATTTT	-	TRBV24-1	TRBJ2-3	-